What follows are 26 T cell receptor beta chains derived from one specimen sequenced in a study of T-cell reconstitution after alpha-beta-depleted transplantation in children. Preparing the TCRbeta library involved the use of unique molecular identifiers. A single record per CDR3 protein comes from TCRdb applying MiXCR to the PCR reads. The table shows some 8,000 distinct CDR3 sequences, with 12% occurring only once. The specimen was PBMCs, mostly from graft donor cells, collected 60 days after TCRalphabeta/CD19-depleted stem cell transplant. These receptors originate from a patient aged 2 to 9 who had a stem cell transplant for inherited bone marrow failure, so the T cells may come from the graft donor.

This clonotype has ten or more counts. The J gene is TRBJ2-5, the V gene TRBV28, with a possible D match to TRBD2 (7 bases). Germline CDR1 and CDR2: MDHEN and SYDVKM. The germline V and J ends were trimmed by 3 bases and 1 base, with 12 bases remaining between them. CDR3 length: 15 residues. Written as DNA, the CDR3 is TGTGCCAGCAGTTTGAGCGGGACACTCCAAGAGACCCAGTACTTC. Its protein product is CASSLSGTLQETQYF. Full variable domain (missing parts from reference TRBV28 and TRBJ2-5): DVKVTQSSRYLVKRTGEKVFLECVQDMDHENMFWYRQDPGLGLRLIYFSYDVKMKEKGDIPEGYSVSREKKERFSLILESASTNQTSMYLCASSLSGTLQETQYFGPGTRLLVL.

This clonotype appeared many times. The chain has TRBV7-9 and TRBJ2-1, with D possibly matching TRBD1 (6 bases). CDR3 length: 16 amino acids. Germline V CDR1 and CDR2: SEHNR, FQNEAQ (reference sequence). Trimming pared 6 bases from V and 4 bases from J, leaving 19 bases between. Here the CDR3 reads CASRGGIERSYNEQFF. CDR3 sequence (DNA): TGTGCCAGCAGAGGGGGAATTGAACGGTCGTACAATGAGCAGTTCTTC. The full variable domain, rest sourced from reference TRBV7-9 and TRBJ2-1, is DTGVSQNPRHKITKRGQNVTFRCDPISEHNRLYWYRQTLGQGPEFLTYFQNEAQLEKSRLLSDRFSAERPKGSFSTLEIQRTEQGDSAMYLCASRGGIERSYNEQFFGPGTRLTVL.

This clonotype was counted many times. J is TRBJ1-1 and V is TRBV12-3 or TRBV12-4, with TRBD1 identical over 7 bases. This CDR3 is 15 amino acids long. V lost 7 bases and J lost 4; bases outside the gene matches: 12. Here the CDR3 reads CASTHYWDSPTEAFF. Here the CDR3 DNA reads TGTGCCAGCACTCACTACTGGGACAGCCCCACTGAAGCTTTCTTT.

This clonotype was counted many times. The chain carries TRBV5-1 and TRBJ1-2, with TRBD1 as a possible D gene (6 bases). The germline CDR1 and CDR2 sequences are SGHRS and YFSETQ. The CDR3 runs to 14 residues. The V gene lost 4 bases and the J gene lost 4 bases, with 14 bases spanning the gap. Here the CDR3 DNA reads TGCGCCAGCAGCCCAATACAGGGTAGCTATGGCTACACCTTC. This sequence encodes CASSPIQGSYGYTF.

There are many counts of this clonotype. The chain is built from TRBV4-2 and TRBJ2-3; 7 positions agree with TRBD2. V was pared by 0 bases and J by 5 bases, with 11 bases of the junction left unmatched. The CDR3 runs to 17 residues. Germline V gene lookup returns CDR1 LGHNA and CDR2 YNFKEQ. CDR3 DNA sequence: TGTGCCAGCAGCCAAGATCAGCCCGGAGGGGAGGGAGATACGCAGTATTTT. Its translation is CASSQDQPGGEGDTQYF.

This clonotype appeared many times. The chain uses TRBV18 and TRBJ2-7; D is possibly TRBD2 (6 bases). The CDR3 has 15 residues. V gave up 3 bases and J gave up 6 bases, with 18 bases separating them. The germline gives CDR1 KGHSH, CDR2 LQKENI. The CDR3 DNA sequence: TGTGCCAGCTCACCTTGGGAAAGGACTATTTCCGAGCAGTACTTC. Its protein is CASSPWERTISEQYF.

This clonotype has at least ten counts. The chain is built from TRBV27 and TRBJ2-5, with D perhaps TRBD2 (5 bases). Between the trimmed V and J ends, which lost 5 bases and 5 bases, there was a span of 9 bases. Germline loops: CDR1 MNHEY, CDR2 SMNVEV (reference sequence). This CDR3 has 12 amino acids. CDR3 bases: TGTGCCAGCAGTGTACTAGGGGAGACCCAGTACTTC. Translated, it gives CASSVLGETQYF.

This clonotype has a count of ten or more. This chain links TRBV19 with TRBJ1-1; D remains unclear. The CDR3 consists of 13 residues. V shed 6 bases and J shed 1 base, with 9 bases lying between them. CDR1 is LNHDA, CDR2 SQIVND, per germline (reference sequence). The CDR3 here is CASSYSWNTEAFF. CDR3 DNA: TGTGCCAGTAGCTACAGTTGGAACACTGAAGCTTTCTTT. The entire variable domain, with the rest obtained from reference TRBV19 and TRBJ1-1, is as follows: DGGITQSPKYLFRKEGQNVTLSCEQNLNHDAMYWYRQDPGQGLRLIYYSQIVNDFQKGDIAEGYSVSREKKESFPLTVTSAQKNPTAFYLCASSYSWNTEAFFGQGTRLTVV.

There are many counts of this clonotype. At one end, the junction sequence differs from germline, possibly due to a read error. The chain is built from TRBV6-5 and TRBJ1-3; 9 positions agree with TRBD1. Germline V gene lookup returns CDR1 MNHEY and CDR2 SVGAGI. This CDR3 spans 16 amino acids. CDR3: CASSWDRAFSGNTTYF. CDR3 nucleotide sequence: TGTGCCAGCAGCTGGGACAGGGCCTTCTCTGGAAACACCACATATTTT.

This clonotype was counted many times. The chain combines TRBV28 with TRBJ2-1, with a tentative D call TRBD1 (7 bases). The CDR3 has 16 residues. The V gene's germline CDR1 is MDHEN and CDR2 SYDVKM. With 5 bases removed from V and 1 base from J, the gap between germline ends came to 15 bases. The CDR3 loop reads CASSVWGDRSYNEQFF. For the CDR3, the DNA is TGTGCCAGCAGTGTGTGGGGGGACAGATCCTACAATGAGCAGTTCTTC.

Of note for this clonotype: This may come from a read error, since a much larger clone is one base off. CDR3 loop: CASSLAARSYNEQFF. CDR3 in DNA: TGTGCCAGCAGTTTAGCGGCAAGGTCCTACAATGAGCAGTTCTTC. The J gene is TRBJ2-1, the V gene TRBV5-4; tentatively, D is TRBD2 (6 bases). Germline lookup yields CDR1 SGHNT and CDR2 YYREEE (reference sequence). The CDR3 loop spans 15 amino acids. V lost 5 bases and J 1 base, leaving 13 bases between the germline ends.

This clonotype has a count of ten or more. The rearrangement links TRBV20-1 to TRBJ2-1; possibly TRBD2 for D (6 bases). This CDR3 has 15 amino acids. Germline V gene data show CDR1 as DFQATT and CDR2 as SNEGSKA (reference sequence). V was cut by 6 bases and J by 3 bases, with 18 bases left in between. CDR3 DNA: TGCAGTGCCCCGAAGGGGAGGTTAAACTACAATGAGCAGTTCTTC. This translates into CSAPKGRLNYNEQFF.

This clonotype has at least ten counts. This chain joins TRBV4-3 and TRBJ2-7, with a tentative D call TRBD2 (5 bases). Trimming cost V 0 bases and J 5 bases, with 11 bases left between them. Germline CDR1 and CDR2: LGHNA and YSLEER. This CDR3 contains 14 residues. The CDR3 coding sequence is TGCGCCAGCAGCCAAGATTGGAGGTCCCACGAGCAGTACTTC. Translation gives CASSQDWRSHEQYF.

This chain links TRBV5-1 with TRBJ2-6; D gene ambiguous. This CDR3 contains 15 residues. Germline values: CDR1 SGHRS, CDR2 YFSETQ. Trimming pared 4 bases from V and 3 bases from J, leaving 11 bases between. CDR3: CASSPTSGGANVLTF. In DNA, the CDR3 is TGCGCCAGCAGCCCGACCTCGGGTGGGGCCAACGTCCTGACTTTC. The full variable domain, completed using reference TRBV5-1 and TRBJ2-6, is KAGVTQTPRYLIKTRGQQVTLSCSPISGHRSVSWYQQTPGQGLQFLFEYFSETQRNKGNFPGRFSGRQFSNSRSEMNVSTLELGDSALYLCASSPTSGGANVLTFGAGSRLTVL.

This clonotype was counted at least ten times. This chain uses TRBV7-2 with TRBJ2-7, with 9 bases identical to TRBD2. CDR1 and CDR2 from the germline V gene are SGHTA and FQGNSA. The CDR3 sequence is 16 residues long. V was clipped by 5 bases and J by 2 bases; unmatched bases: 10. Written as DNA, the CDR3 is TGTGCCAGCAGCCGGCGGTCTAGCGGGGTGACCTACGAGCAGTACTTC. As protein: CASSRRSSGVTYEQYF.

The sample holds many counts of this clonotype. The CDR3 loop is CSARDSGLPNEQFF. DNA of the CDR3: TGCAGTGCTAGAGACTCGGGACTCCCCAATGAGCAGTTCTTC. The genes are TRBV20-1 and TRBJ2-1, with a weak D call TRBD2 (6 bases). The CDR3 consists of 14 residues. Deletions cut 0 bases from V and 6 bases from J, with 12 bases between. Germline CDR1 reads DFQATT; CDR2 reads SNEGSKA (reference sequence).

This clonotype was counted at least ten times. This chain links TRBV4-3 with TRBJ2-4; either TRBD1 or TRBD2 may supply D (6 bases each). V was clipped by 4 bases and J by 6 bases, with 16 bases between them. Germline assignment: CDR1 LGHNA and CDR2 YSLEER. This CDR3 has 15 residues. For the CDR3, the DNA is TGCGCCAGCAGCCCCGGAGGGACATTACTAAACATTCAGTACTTC. Translating it yields CASSPGGTLLNIQYF.

This clonotype was observed at least ten times. The chain has TRBV10-2 and TRBJ2-2; D might be TRBD1 or TRBD2, each matching 5 bases. The CDR3 length is 14 residues. V lost 10 bases to trimming and J lost 1 base, with 13 bases between them. Germline lookup yields CDR1 WSHSY and CDR2 SAAADI. The CDR3 coding sequence is TGCGCCACACAGGACTTAATGAACACCGGGGAGCTGTTTTTT. Its protein is CATQDLMNTGELFF.

This clonotype was counted at least ten times. The V and J genes are TRBV7-9 and TRBJ2-1; the D gene could be TRBD1 or TRBD2 (5 bases each). V lost 5 bases, J lost 14 bases, and 13 bases lay in between. Germline loops: CDR1 SEHNR, CDR2 FQNEAQ (reference sequence). This CDR3 spans 11 amino acids. CDR3 nucleotide sequence: TGTGCCAGCAGCCCCGGGACCAGGGAGTTCTTC. Amino acids: CASSPGTREFF.

This clonotype appeared many times. This chain uses TRBV11-2 with TRBJ2-3; no reliable D call. CDR1 SGHAT and CDR2 FQNNGV come from the germline V gene. V dropped 4 bases and J dropped 2 bases, with 4 bases sitting between them. This CDR3 is 12 amino acids long. The DNA of the CDR3 is TGTGCCAGCAGCTCCAACACAGATACGCAGTATTTT. It encodes CASSSNTDTQYF.

This clonotype was seen ten or more times. V usage is TRBV4-1 and J usage is TRBJ2-3, with TRBD1 matching over 11 bases. Germline CDR1 and CDR2: MGHRA and YSYEKL. V dropped 3 bases and J dropped 7; count of bases not matched to a gene: 9. The CDR3 totals 16 residues. The CDR3 bases are TGCGCCAGCAGCCACTTAACCGGGGACAGGGGGAATACGCAGTATTTT. Translating gives CASSHLTGDRGNTQYF.

This clonotype has a count of ten or more. V gene TRBV7-9 combines with J gene TRBJ2-3; 9 bases fit TRBD1. The CDR3 loop spans 16 amino acids. Per the germline V gene, CDR1 is SEHNR and CDR2 is FQNEAQ (reference sequence). The trim removed 6 bases at V and 1 base at J, leaving 8 bases unmatched. CDR3 protein: CASRGADRGGTDTQYF. As DNA, the CDR3 is TGTGCCAGCAGAGGTGCGGACAGGGGAGGCACAGATACGCAGTATTTT.

The chain couples TRBV20-1 to TRBJ2-7, with TRBD1 matching over 7 bases. The CDR3 runs to 13 residues. Looked up from germline, CDR1 is DFQATT and CDR2 is SNEGSKA (reference sequence). The V segment lost 6 bases and the J segment 0 bases; nucleotides outside the gene matches: 5. Written as DNA, the CDR3 is TGCAGTGCAGAGACAGGGTCCTCCTACGAGCAGTACTTC. Its protein product is CSAETGSSYEQYF.

This clonotype appeared many times. The chain is built from TRBV5-4 and TRBJ2-6; 10 bases match TRBD1. The V and J ends lost 4 bases and 0 bases, in that order; junction bases with no gene match: 4. Germline V gene lookup returns CDR1 SGHNT and CDR2 YYREEE (reference sequence). The CDR3 is 17 residues long. CDR3: CASSPGTGVSGANVLTF. The CDR3 DNA is TGTGCCAGCAGCCCCGGGACAGGGGTCTCTGGGGCCAACGTCCTGACTTTC.

Ten or more counts support this clonotype. The chain is built from TRBV7-4 and TRBJ2-1, with 11 positions matching TRBD1. The CDR3 extends over 16 amino acids. CDR1 is SGHVT and CDR2 is SQSDAQ in the germline V gene. V was clipped by 4 bases and J by 10 bases; unmatched bases: 12. The CDR3 DNA follows: TGTGCCAGCAGCTCCGCGCGAGGGACAGGGGGAGAAGAGCAGTTCTTC. This codes for CASSSARGTGGEEQFF.

This clonotype was counted at least ten times. The chain carries TRBV20-1 and TRBJ2-1, with no clear D. The germline V gene encodes CDR1 DFQATT and CDR2 SNEGSKA (reference sequence). The V end lost 1 base, the J end lost 3 bases, and 10 bases lay between the germline ends. The CDR3 is made up of 14 amino acids. The CDR3 here is CSARVWPFYNEQFF. CDR3 nucleotides: TGCAGTGCTAGAGTATGGCCCTTCTACAATGAGCAGTTCTTC.